This is a list of T cell receptor beta chains from one sample in a study of CD8 T cells in Susac syndrome. Each CDR3 protein gets one entry after TCRdb re-called the immunoSEQ multiplex PCR reads with MiXCR. The sample shows roughly 67,000 distinct CDR3 sequences, about 94% of them seen only once. The sample consisted of CD8+ T cells from PBMCs. These receptors were collected from a human donor with multiple sclerosis. CDR3s include the opening cysteine and the closing phenylalanine or tryptophan. A D gene is named only where the DNA matches it firmly. The size of a clone is reported for some rows only, either as once, few or many, or as a class for expanded clones.

J gene	clone size	V gene	D gene	CDR3 DNA	CDR3 protein
TRBJ1-2	NA	TRBV23-1	NA	TGCGCCAGCAGTCAAACGGCGGGTACCTATGGCTACACCTTC	CASSQTAGTYGYTF
TRBJ1-1	NA	TRBV4-2	TRBD1	TGTGCCAGCAGCCAGGGGACAGTCACTGAAGCTTTCTTT	CASSQGTVTEAFF
TRBJ1-1	NA	TRBV19	NA	TGTGCCAGTAGTCGGGGGGTCCATATGAACACTGAAGCTTTCTTT	CASSRGVHMNTEAFF
TRBJ1-5	once	TRBV10-3	NA	TGTGCCACTGCGACAGGCAATCAGCCCCAGCATTTT	CATATGNQPQHF
TRBJ2-1	NA	TRBV29-1	NA	TGCAGCGTTGATGGCCACCCCGCGGCCCCCAATGAGCAGTTCTTC	CSVDGHPAAPNEQFF
TRBJ2-5	NA	TRBV27	NA	TGTGCCAGCAGTTCCCTCTTTGGTCCATCCAAAGAGACCCAGTACTTC	CASSSLFGPSKETQYF
TRBJ2-1	once	TRBV4-1	NA	TGCGCCAGCAGCCTGACAGGGAGGAACAATGAGCAGTTCTTC	CASSLTGRNNEQFF
TRBJ1-2	NA	TRBV18	NA	TGTGCCAGCTCACCATGGGAGGAAGATGGCTACACCTTC	CASSPWEEDGYTF
TRBJ2-7	NA	TRBV19	NA	TGTGCCAGTAGTGCCGGGACGGGAACCTACGAGCAGTACTTC	CASSAGTGTYEQYF
TRBJ2-2	NA	TRBV4-1	NA	TGCGCCAGCAGCCCCTACTTGGGGCCCCGGAGCACCGGGGAGCTGTTTTTT	CASSPYLGPRSTGELFF
TRBJ1-2	NA	TRBV7-9	NA	TGTGCCAGCAGCTTCCAAGACAACTATGGCTACACCTTC	CASSFQDNYGYTF
TRBJ2-1	NA	TRBV12-3/TRBV12-4	TRBD2	TGTGCCAGCAGTCCCGGGACTAGCGGGGAATTTCAGGGGGATGAGCAGTTCTTC	CASSPGTSGEFQGDEQFF
TRBJ1-1	NA	TRBV29-1	NA	TGCAGCAGCAGGGAGGGCACTGAAGCTTTCTTT	CSSREGTEAFF
TRBJ1-2	NA	TRBV20-1	NA	TGCAGTGCTAGAGATAACCTCCGGGCCTACTATGGCTACACCTTC	CSARDNLRAYYGYTF
TRBJ2-7	NA	TRBV29-1	NA	TGCAGCGTCGGGGGATCTAGCTCCTACGAGCAGTACTTC	CSVGGSSSYEQYF
TRBJ2-7	NA	TRBV19	NA	TGTGCCAGTGCCTTCGGCTACGAGCAGTACTTC	CASAFGYEQYF
TRBJ1-1	NA	TRBV12-3/TRBV12-4	NA	TGTGCCAGCAGCTTGGGAGGCAGGGGAACTGAAGCTTTCTTT	CASSLGGRGTEAFF
TRBJ1-2	NA	TRBV6-5	NA	TGTGCCAGCAGTTACGGGGAGGACAGTCTTAACTATGGCTACACCTTC	CASSYGEDSLNYGYTF
TRBJ2-7	NA	TRBV6-5	NA	TGTGCCAGCAGTTACTCGAAAGGGGCCGCCCACGAGCAGTACTTC	CASSYSKGAAHEQYF
TRBJ1-2	NA	TRBV7-9	TRBD1	TGTGCGGAGGGGACAGGGGGCCCCTATGGCTACACCTTC	CAEGTGGPYGYTF
TRBJ1-2	NA	TRBV6-5	NA	TGTGCCAGCAGTTACGGCAGGGTGGATGGCTACACCTTC	CASSYGRVDGYTF
TRBJ1-5	NA	TRBV12-5	NA	TGTGCTAGTGGTTGGGACAGCAATCAGCCCCAGCATTTT	CASGWDSNQPQHF
TRBJ2-7	NA	TRBV27	TRBD1	TGTGCCACCAGGGACAGGGGAAACTACGAGCAGTACTTC	CATRDRGNYEQYF
TRBJ1-1	NA	TRBV12-3/TRBV12-4	NA	TGTGCCAGCAGTTTCAGGGAGGGGGTGAACACTGAAGCTTTCTTT	CASSFREGVNTEAFF
TRBJ1-2	NA	TRBV7-2	TRBD1	TGTGCCAGCAGCCTTCCGGGACAGCTATATGGCTACACCTTC	CASSLPGQLYGYTF
TRBJ2-1	NA	TRBV11-1	TRBD2	TGTGCCAGCAGCCCCCGGATAGGGACTAGCGGGAGGAGGGACTACAATGAGCAGTTCTTC	CASSPRIGTSGRRDYNEQFF
TRBJ2-5	NA	TRBV7-9	TRBD2	TGTGCCAGCAGCGGAGTCGGGACTAGCGGGCCCCCCCAGTACTTC	CASSGVGTSGPPQYF
TRBJ2-1	NA	TRBV29-1	NA	TGCAGCGGTTGGGACCGGTCCAATGAGCAGTTCTTC	CSGWDRSNEQFF
TRBJ2-2	NA	TRBV29-1	NA	TGCAGCGTCTATACGGGAGTCGGGGAGCTGTTTTTT	CSVYTGVGELFF
TRBJ2-7	NA	TRBV7-3	TRBD1	TGTGCCAGCAGCCCATCCGGGACAGGGCCTTACGAGCAGTACTTC	CASSPSGTGPYEQYF
TRBJ1-1	NA	TRBV3-1	NA	TGTGCCAGCAGCACCCGAGGGGGGAACACTGAAGCTTTCTTT	CASSTRGGNTEAFF
TRBJ1-2	NA	TRBV27	TRBD1	TGTGCCAGCTCGGGAGACAGGGGTTTCTATGGCTACACCTTC	CASSGDRGFYGYTF
TRBJ1-1	NA	TRBV19	NA	TGTGCCAGTAGCCCGGGATTGGCTTACACTGAAGCTTTCTTT	CASSPGLAYTEAFF
TRBJ2-7	NA	TRBV5-6	TRBD2	TGTGCCAGCAGCTCCGGGGAGGGGTACTACGAGCAGTACTTC	CASSSGEGYYEQYF
TRBJ2-3	NA	TRBV5-5	TRBD2	TGTGCCAGCAGCTTGGAAGCGGGAGTTCCGGATACGCAGTATTTT	CASSLEAGVPDTQYF
TRBJ2-1	NA	TRBV7-8	TRBD2	TGTGCCAGCAGCTCGATAGCGGGAACGGACAATGAGCAGTTCTTC	CASSSIAGTDNEQFF
TRBJ2-3	NA	TRBV29-1	TRBD2	TGCAGCGTTGGAGCTAGCGGTGTCACAGATACGCAGTATTTT	CSVGASGVTDTQYF
TRBJ2-7	NA	TRBV19	NA	TGTGCCAGTAGCCCCGGAGGGCCCTCCTACGAGCAGTACTTC	CASSPGGPSYEQYF
TRBJ2-7	NA	TRBV5-6	NA	TGTGCCAGCAGCTTGGGCAGGCACGACGAGCAGTACTTC	CASSLGRHDEQYF
TRBJ2-3	once	TRBV5-4	TRBD1	TGTGCCAGCAGCTTGGCCGGTGGTGACAGGGGCGATGATACGCAGTATTTT	CASSLAGGDRGDDTQYF
TRBJ2-1	NA	TRBV30	TRBD2	TGTGCCTGGAGTGTGAGGGCGGGAGGGCCCTACAATGAGCAGTTCTTC	CAWSVRAGGPYNEQFF
TRBJ1-2	NA	TRBV20-1	NA	TGCAGTGCTAGAGATGATTTGACGAACTATGGCTACACCTTC	CSARDDLTNYGYTF
TRBJ2-3	NA	TRBV18	NA	TGTGCCAGCTCACCACCAGGGACGGGACGCACAGATACGCAGTATTTT	CASSPPGTGRTDTQYF
TRBJ2-5	NA	TRBV27	TRBD2	TGTGCCAGCAGTCCTGGGACTAGCGGGAGCCTGGGGGAGACCCAGTACTTC	CASSPGTSGSLGETQYF
TRBJ1-4	NA	TRBV14	NA	TGTGCCAGCAGCCAAGGTCCAGCAACTAATGAAAAACTGTTTTTT	CASSQGPATNEKLFF
TRBJ1-1	NA	TRBV30	NA	TGTGCCTGGAGTGTAACTTCAGGGAGCCAAGCTTTCTTT	CAWSVTSGSQAFF
TRBJ2-3	NA	TRBV13	NA	TGTGCCAGCAGCGTAACAGGGCTAGGTGATACGCAGTATTTT	CASSVTGLGDTQYF
TRBJ2-2	NA	TRBV5-4	NA	TGTGCCAGCAGCTTGGCAGGGCCGAACACCGGGGAGCTGTTTTTT	CASSLAGPNTGELFF
TRBJ2-1	NA	TRBV6-5	NA	TGTGCCAGCAGTTACGGGATCATTTACTCCTACAATGAGCAGTTCTTC	CASSYGIIYSYNEQFF
TRBJ2-7	NA	TRBV6-5	NA	TGTGCCAGCAGCCCTTACCAGAGCTCCTACGAGCAGTACTTC	CASSPYQSSYEQYF
TRBJ1-2	NA	TRBV12-3/TRBV12-4	NA	TGTGCCAGCACAAAGGGGCTGGGGTATGGCTACACCTTC	CASTKGLGYGYTF
TRBJ2-1	NA	TRBV18	NA	TGTGCCAGCTCGCCCCTCCCTTGGGGGGGGCAATACTTGCATGAGCAGTTCTTC	CASSPLPWGGQYLHEQFF
TRBJ2-1	once	TRBV13	NA	TGTGCCAGCAGCTTAGGCCCCGATGAGCAGTTCTTC	CASSLGPDEQFF
TRBJ1-5	NA	TRBV7-9	NA	TGTGCCAGCAGCTTAGATGGCGGTCAGCTCAATCAGCCCCAGCATTTT	CASSLDGGQLNQPQHF
TRBJ1-2	NA	TRBV29-1	NA	TGCAGCGTTGCGGCGGGAGAGGACTACACCTTC	CSVAAGEDYTF
TRBJ2-7	NA	TRBV27	NA	TGTGCCAGCAGTTTCAGGATCTCCTACGAGCAGTACTTC	CASSFRISYEQYF